One and the same sample provided the 12 T cell receptor beta chains below, sequenced in a study of shared clonotypes between healthy human individuals. The table came from immunoSEQ multiplex PCR; TCRdb's copy has only in-frame clones and leaves some out. Of roughly 2 million clones listed, under 97% are singletons. Input material: naive CD4+ T cells sorted from blood. Regarding subset: CD45RA+ positively selected. These receptors all come from a man aged 18 to 35 in good health.

This chain connects TRBV6-5 to TRBJ2-3; D possibly uses TRBD1 or TRBD2 (5 bases each). The V gene lost 10 bases and the J gene lost 4 bases, with 15 bases spanning the gap. The germline V gene has CDR1 MNHEY and CDR2 SVGAGI. The CDR3 totals 13 residues. For the CDR3, the DNA is TGTGCCACCCAACGGGGCCGCGCAGATACGCAGTATTTT. Protein product: CATQRGRADTQYF.

The V and J genes are TRBV6-5 and TRBJ2-7; possibly TRBD1 for D (5 bases). CDR3 length equals 15 residues. V was pared by 6 bases and J by 3 bases, with 18 bases between. Per germline, CDR1 MNHEY and CDR2 SVGAGI. CDR3 residues: CASSRPGATRYEQYF. The CDR3 bases are TGTGCCAGCAGCCGCCCTGGGGCAACCCGCTACGAGCAGTACTTC.

This chain joins TRBV19 and TRBJ2-3, with TRBD1 matching 10 bases. This CDR3 contains 15 residues. The ends lost 3 bases at V and 4 bases at J; junction bases unmatched: 4. Germline V lookup: CDR1 LNHDA, CDR2 SQIVND (reference sequence). CDR3 amino acids: CASSITGTGADTQYF. Written as DNA, the CDR3 is TGTGCCAGTAGTATCACCGGGACAGGGGCAGATACGCAGTATTTT.

The chain recombines TRBV5-1 with TRBJ2-1; D is uncertain. This CDR3 region has 15 residues. Germline loops: CDR1 SGHRS, CDR2 YFSETQ. Trimming stripped 3 bases from V and 0 bases from J, with 10 bases between. For the CDR3, the DNA is TGCGCCAGCAGCTCCCAATCAAGCTCCTACAATGAGCAGTTCTTC. This encodes CASSSQSSSYNEQFF.

This clone was seen only a few times. This sample also contains other DNA sequences that code for the same CDR3. The chain recombines TRBV19 with TRBJ1-1; D is uncertain. The germline V gene encodes CDR1 LNHDA and CDR2 SQIVND (reference sequence). This CDR3 comprises 12 residues. V was cut by 4 bases and J by 0 bases, with 3 bases left in between. The CDR3 protein is CASSRLNTEAFF. The CDR3 DNA reads TGTGCCAGTAGTAGATTGAACACTGAAGCTTTCTTT.

This rearrangement joins TRBV5-5 to TRBJ2-2; D perhaps matches TRBD2 (5 bases). V lost 3 bases and J lost 4, with 13 bases in between. The CDR3 is 15 residues long. Germline V gene lookup returns CDR1 SGHKS and CDR2 YYEKEE (reference sequence). The CDR3 nucleotides are TGTGCCAGCAGCTGGGGAGAGCGATCCACCGGGGAGCTGTTTTTT. Residues: CASSWGERSTGELFF.

This chain links TRBV4-2 with TRBJ1-3, with D hard to call. Per germline, CDR1 LGHNA and CDR2 YNFKEQ. The CDR3 loop spans 17 amino acids. Trimming removed 4 bases at V and 0 bases at J, with 16 bases between. This chain's CDR3 is CASSRPRLQSSGNTIYF. In nucleotides, the CDR3 is TGTGCCAGCAGCCGACCGCGGCTACAGAGCTCTGGAAACACCATATATTTT.

This clone is a singleton in its sample. Within the sample, other DNA sequences also encode this same CDR3. The chain is built from TRBV7-2 and TRBJ2-7; D tentatively reads TRBD1 or TRBD2 (7 bases each). V was cut by 1 base and J by 4 bases, with 11 bases left in between. Per germline, CDR1 SGHTA and CDR2 FQGNSA. The CDR3 is made up of 14 amino acids. Written as DNA, the CDR3 is TGTGCCAGCAGCTTAGGCAGGGGGGGTTACGAGCAGTACTTC. Translating gives CASSLGRGGYEQYF. The full variable domain, completed using reference TRBV7-2 and TRBJ2-7, is GAGVSQSPSNKVTEKGKDVELRCDPISGHTALYWYRQSLGQGLEFLIYFQGNSAPDKSGLPSDRFSAERTGGSVSTLTIQRTQQEDSAVYLCASSLGRGGYEQYFGPGTRLTVT.

CDR3 coding DNA: TGTGCCAGTAGCGGACAGGGGGAAACTCATGGCTACACCTTC. Translation gives CASSGQGETHGYTF. The rearrangement joins TRBV19 to TRBJ1-2, with 10 bases lining up with TRBD1. Trimming cost V 6 bases and J 6 bases; bases outside gene matches: 7. The CDR3 extends over 14 amino acids. From germline, CDR1 is LNHDA and CDR2 SQIVND (reference sequence). Full variable domain (missing parts from reference TRBV19 and TRBJ1-2): DGGITQSPKYLFRKEGQNVTLSCEQNLNHDAMYWYRQDPGQGLRLIYYSQIVNDFQKGDIAEGYSVSREKKESFPLTVTSAQKNPTAFYLCASSGQGETHGYTFGSGTRLTVV.

DNA for the CDR3: TGTGCCTGGAGTGTACAGGGCCAGGCTTTCTTT. It is translated as CAWSVQGQAFF. The chain couples TRBV30 to TRBJ1-1, with D perhaps matching TRBD1 (6 bases). Trimming took 0 bases from V and 11 from J, leaving 10 bases between them. The CDR3 is made up of 11 amino acids. Germline V gene sequence: CDR1 GTSNPN, CDR2 SVGIG (reference sequence).

The chain's CDR3 is CASSVAGDRAYEQYF. CDR3 nucleotide sequence: TGTGCCAGCAGCGTCGCGGGGGACAGGGCCTACGAGCAGTACTTC. The rearrangement joins TRBV9 to TRBJ2-7; 9 positions agree with TRBD1. CDR1 is SGDLS, CDR2 YYNGEE, per germline. This CDR3 has 15 amino acids. J lost 2 bases, V lost 2 bases, and 5 bases had no gene match.

The chain joins TRBV12-5 to TRBJ1-1; TRBD1 aligns across 10 bases. V lost 0 bases, J lost 3 bases, and 10 bases stayed unmatched. The germline V gene encodes CDR1 LGHNT and CDR2 FRNRAP. The CDR3 consists of 18 residues. The CDR3 loop reads CASGLVGPQDRGYTEAFF. CDR3 DNA sequence: TGTGCTAGTGGTTTGGTAGGTCCCCAGGACAGGGGGTACACTGAAGCTTTCTTT.